These T cell receptor beta chains were read from a single sample in a study of control samples from healthy donors and cancer patients. TCRdb's copy holds only in-frame clones and misses some; the assay was immunoSEQ multiplex PCR. The table has about 41,000 clones, approximately 94% seen once. Sequences were obtained from blood. These receptors came from a man aged 60 to 69 in good health. Each CDR3 is given with its conserved first and last residue. Fields, in order: V gene, J gene, clone size, D gene, CDR3 DNA, CDR3 protein. A D gene is named only where the DNA matches it firmly. Where a row states a size, it is once, few, many or the class of an expanded clone; other rows omit it.

TRBV10-3,TRBJ2-5,NA,TRBD2,TGTGCCATCAGTGGGGGACTAGCGGGAGGTTCAGAGACCCAGTACTTC,CAISGGLAGGSETQYF
TRBV11-1,TRBJ1-3,NA,NA,TGTGCCAGCAGCTTTGAGAGGATCTTGGGGGGAAACACCATATATTTT,CASSFERILGGNTIYF
TRBV30,TRBJ2-5,NA,TRBD1,TGTGCCTGGAGTGTCGGACAGGCTGGAGAGACCCAGTACTTC,CAWSVGQAGETQYF
TRBV21-1,TRBJ1-4,NA,NA,TGTGCCAGCACCGTCCTTCTGGGGGGGTGGAATGAAAAACTGTTTTTT,CASTVLLGGWNEKLFF
TRBV25-1,TRBJ2-1,NA,NA,TGTGCCAGCAGTGACATAGAAGGGGACCCCTACAATGAGCAGTTCTTC,CASSDIEGDPYNEQFF
TRBV11-3,TRBJ1-1,NA,NA,TGTGCCAGCAGCTTAGATCCTGCAGGGAACACTGAAGCTTTCTTT,CASSLDPAGNTEAFF
TRBV4-1,TRBJ1-1,NA,NA,TGCGCCAGCAGCCCTACTTCGGTTGGCACTGAAGCTTTCTTT,CASSPTSVGTEAFF
TRBV7-6,TRBJ2-4,NA,NA,TGTGCCAGCAGCTTATTAGGTGGTCTAGCCAAAAACATTCAGTACTTC,CASSLLGGLAKNIQYF
TRBV5-1,TRBJ2-3,NA,NA,TGCGCCAGCAGCCCTAGCGCTCTGGGAGGAGATACGCAGTATTTT,CASSPSALGGDTQYF
TRBV6-5,TRBJ1-5,NA,NA,TGTGCCAGCAGTAGCCCTGGGCCCCAGCATTTT,CASSSPGPQHF
TRBV21-1,TRBJ1-2,NA,NA,TGTGCCAGCAGCAAAGCGTCTTATACCTATGGCTACACCTTC,CASSKASYTYGYTF
TRBV25-1,TRBJ1-3,once,TRBD1,TGTGCCAGCAGCGCTCAGACAGGGGCTGGAAACACCATATATTTT,CASSAQTGAGNTIYF
TRBV2,TRBJ2-7,once,TRBD1,TGTGCCAGCAGCAAACCATTCCTAAGACAGGGTAGCAACGAGCAGTACTTC,CASSKPFLRQGSNEQYF
TRBV6-5,TRBJ2-1,few,NA,TGTGCCAGCCGCCCTGGGGGAGGAAATGAGCAGTTCTTC,CASRPGGGNEQFF
TRBV10-1,TRBJ2-3,NA,NA,TGCGCCAGCAGTGAGTCGTGGCCTCCCGGGACGCAGTATTTT,CASSESWPPGTQYF
TRBV5-5,TRBJ1-1,NA,NA,TGTGCCAGCAGCTTGTCGCCGGGTTGGGCTGAAGCTTTCTTT,CASSLSPGWAEAFF
TRBV5-8,TRBJ1-2,NA,NA,TGTGCCAGCAGCTTGGTTTCGGGGGGCTATGGCTACACCTTC,CASSLVSGGYGYTF
TRBV28,TRBJ1-5,NA,NA,TGTGCCAGCAGTTCAGGAGGGGGCAATCAGCCCCAGCATTTT,CASSSGGGNQPQHF
TRBV5-4,TRBJ1-1,NA,NA,TGTGCCAGCAGCTCCGATGGGGGCGGCCACACTGAAGCTTTCTTT,CASSSDGGGHTEAFF
TRBV14,TRBJ1-1,NA,NA,TGTGCCAGCAGCCAAGAGCTGGTGACTGAAGCTTTCTTT,CASSQELVTEAFF
TRBV14,TRBJ2-5,NA,NA,TGTGCCAGCAGCCAAAACAGGGAGGGGACCCAGTACTTC,CASSQNREGTQYF
TRBV11-2,TRBJ2-2,once,NA,TGTGCCAGCAGCCAACTAAGGGGCACCGGGGAGCTGTTTTTT,CASSQLRGTGELFF
TRBV3-1/TRBV3-2,TRBJ2-4,NA,TRBD1,TGTGCCAGCAGCCCCACCCGGACAGGTGAAGCCAAAAACATTCAGTACTTC,CASSPTRTGEAKNIQYF
TRBV19,TRBJ2-6,NA,NA,TGTGCCAGTAGTATCGGCGGGTCGGGGGCCAACGTCCTGACTTTC,CASSIGGSGANVLTF
TRBV2,TRBJ1-3,NA,TRBD1,TGTGCCAGCAGGGCGACAGGGGGCCGAGACACCATATATTTT,CASRATGGRDTIYF
TRBV20-1,TRBJ1-2,NA,NA,TGCAGTGCCGTTATCTATGGCTACACCTTC,CSAVIYGYTF